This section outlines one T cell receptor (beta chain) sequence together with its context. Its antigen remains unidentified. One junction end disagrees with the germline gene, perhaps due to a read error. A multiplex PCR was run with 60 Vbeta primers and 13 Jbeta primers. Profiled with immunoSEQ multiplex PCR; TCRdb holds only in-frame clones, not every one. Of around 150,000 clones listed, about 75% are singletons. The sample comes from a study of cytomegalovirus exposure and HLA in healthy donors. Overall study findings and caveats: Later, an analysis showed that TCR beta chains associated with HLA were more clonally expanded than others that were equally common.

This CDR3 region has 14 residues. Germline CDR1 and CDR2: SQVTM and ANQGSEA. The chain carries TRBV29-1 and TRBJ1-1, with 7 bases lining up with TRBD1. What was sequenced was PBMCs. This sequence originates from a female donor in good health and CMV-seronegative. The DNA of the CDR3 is TGCGGCGTGGCACCGGGACAGAGAAACACTGAAGCTTTCTTT. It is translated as CGVAPGQRNTEAFF.